This T cell receptor beta chain is drawn from a study of blood T cell repertoires in COVID-19. Only in-frame clones appear in the TCRdb table, and some are missing; sequencing was by immunoSEQ multiplex PCR. Of some 76,000 clones listed, roughly 90% were seen once; the top ten hold approximately 17%. This clone was observed once. The CDR3 extends over 17 amino acids. Trimming pared 1 base from V and 2 bases from J, leaving 18 bases between. From germline, CDR1 is SGHTA and CDR2 FQGNSA. The sequence was collected from a man older than 75 in a cohort sampled during active COVID-19. V gene TRBV7-2 combines with J gene TRBJ2-7; the D gene is possibly TRBD1 (5 bases). Sequencing input: peripheral blood. CDR3 residues: CASSLVVSWQGPYEQYF. The CDR3 coding sequence is TGTGCCAGCAGCTTAGTGGTGAGTTGGCAGGGTCCCTACGAGCAGTACTTC.